This T cell receptor (beta chain) was captured by sequencing in a study of blood T cell repertoires in COVID-19 (dated by TCRdb to 2018 to 2021). Broadly, across the study: Samples covering the acute and convalescent phases of COVID-19 were provided by collaborators in the United States, Italy and Spain. The prospective study material was composed of cDNA or gDNA derived from T cells, B-cell-depleted T cells, or PBMCs. Subjects who had been exposed to COVID-19, were actively infected with it, or had recovered from it provided the deeply sampled blood TCRbeta repertoires that made up the dataset. The repertoires were released in a freely available public database meant as a resource for research on the immune response to SARS-CoV-2. Samples were obtained from the ongoing ImmuneRACE study (first 160 participants) and from roughly 1,300 subjects provided by 6 global collaborators. Sample metadata almost always included a de-identified subject ID, COVID-19 status, age in years and sex. Where available, HLA class I and class II types were obtained from metadata supplied by the sample provider rather than from assay-based typing.

Findings and caveats that apply to the study as a whole: The quantity of clinical and demographic metadata differed by source and by participant and was supplied without curation.

TCRbeta CDR3 regions were amplified from genomic DNA by means of the immunoSEQ Assay, a bias-controlled multiplex PCR. Turning to the authors' computational methods: The number of nucleated cells in each sample was estimated from the amplification of reference gene primers within the assay. To quantify the absolute abundance of each unique TCRbeta CDR3 rearrangement, sequence reads were collapsed and filtered. Productive Simpson clonality was computed per sample as the square root of Simpson's diversity index over productive rearrangements. TCRdb took over this immuneACCESS table, retaining in-frame rearrangements with V and J assigned. Such tables are incomplete; in checked studies, under half of the missing clones stem from an unresolved V gene, and the remainder is unexplained. V and J calls and clone size are given by that table; D and trimming were obtained from the DNA. The sample table holds under 350,000 clones, of which 80% to 90% were seen once. The biggest ten clones account for 4% to 5.5% of the sample.

About this clone itself: It lacks a known antigen. No base-level quality is on record; no much larger clone is a single base apart.

The V end loses 2 bases and the J end loses 6 bases, and a stretch of 15 bases separates them. From a lookup of the germline V gene, CDR1 and CDR2 are MNHEY and SVGAGI. Including the terminal cysteine and phenylalanine, the CDR3 comprises 15 residues. The kept DNA is CDR3 alone, 45 bases in frame from the first base. Participants in the prospective study were enrolled through a virtual design, were aged roughly 18 to 100 years, and lived in approximately 25 United States geographic areas. Cohort assignment in the prospective study relied on participant-reported clinical history from a screening survey and a study questionnaire. Mobile phlebotomists in the prospective study collected whole blood, serum and a nasopharyngeal or oropharyngeal swab from every participant. Prospective study participants could optionally give additional blood draws and questionnaires over a 2-month period. Prospective study blood samples were shipped either frozen or at room temperature before DNA extraction.

This TCR derives from a woman between 40 and 55 years old with acute COVID-19. The chain is made from TRBV6-5 and TRBJ2-3; TRBD2 could be the D gene, as 6 bases match. The sample taken for sequencing was PBMCs or T cells enriched from blood (not recorded which). The CDR3 sequence is CASSYSQDRGDTQYF. The DNA reads TGTGCCAGCAGTTACAGCCAGGACCGGGGGGATACGCAGTATTTT.